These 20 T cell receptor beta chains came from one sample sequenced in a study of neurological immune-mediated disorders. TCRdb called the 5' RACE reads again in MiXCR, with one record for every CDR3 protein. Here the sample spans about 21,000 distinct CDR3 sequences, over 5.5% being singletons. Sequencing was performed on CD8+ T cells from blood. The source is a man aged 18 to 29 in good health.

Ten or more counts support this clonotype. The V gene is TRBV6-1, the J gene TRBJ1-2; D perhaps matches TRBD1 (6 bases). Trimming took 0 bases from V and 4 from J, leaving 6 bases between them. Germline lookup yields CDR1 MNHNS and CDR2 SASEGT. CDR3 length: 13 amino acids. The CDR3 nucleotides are TGTGCCAGCAGTGAAGCGGACAGCTATGGCTACACCTTC. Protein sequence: CASSEADSYGYTF.

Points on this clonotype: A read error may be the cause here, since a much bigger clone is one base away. In DNA form, the CDR3 reads TGCGCCAGCAGCTTGGCCGGGACAGGGTACTACGAGCAGTACTTC. It codes for CASSLAGTGYYEQYF. This chain links TRBV5-1 with TRBJ2-7; TRBD1 agrees at 9 bases. The CDR3 spans 15 residues. Germline assignment: CDR1 SGHRS and CDR2 YFSETQ. Trimming at V came to 0 bases and at J to 3 bases, leaving 4 bases not matched to a gene.

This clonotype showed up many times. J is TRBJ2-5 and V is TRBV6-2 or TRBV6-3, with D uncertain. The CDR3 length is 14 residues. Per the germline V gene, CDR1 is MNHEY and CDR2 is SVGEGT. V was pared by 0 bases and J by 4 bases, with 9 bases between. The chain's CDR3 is CASSYSPGRETQYF. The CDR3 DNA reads TGTGCCAGCAGTTACTCGCCTGGAAGAGAGACCCAGTACTTC.

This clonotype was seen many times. Here the CDR3 reads CASSARWDRRLSTNEKLFF. CDR3 bases: TGTGCCAGCAGCGCCAGATGGGACAGACGCCTTTCGACTAATGAAAAACTGTTTTTT. The chain has TRBV7-9 and TRBJ1-4; TRBD1 agrees at 7 bases. This CDR3 has 19 amino acids. Germline CDR1 is SEHNR and CDR2 is FQNEAQ (reference sequence). The V segment lost 5 bases and the J segment 2 bases; nucleotides outside the gene matches: 17.

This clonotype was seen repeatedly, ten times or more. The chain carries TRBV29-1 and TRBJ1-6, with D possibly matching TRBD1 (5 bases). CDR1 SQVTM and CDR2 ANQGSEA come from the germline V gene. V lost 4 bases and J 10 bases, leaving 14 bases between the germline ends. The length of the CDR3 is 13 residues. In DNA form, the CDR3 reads TGCAGCGTTGGGGACTCCCCGGGGTCACCCCTCCACTTT. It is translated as CSVGDSPGSPLHF.

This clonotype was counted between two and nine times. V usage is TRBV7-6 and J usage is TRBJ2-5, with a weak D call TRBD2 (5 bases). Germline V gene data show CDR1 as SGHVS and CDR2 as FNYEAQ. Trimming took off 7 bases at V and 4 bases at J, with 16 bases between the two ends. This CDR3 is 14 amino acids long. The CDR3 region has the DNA TGTGCCAGCAACCTCGGAGGTTACTCAGAGACCCAGTACTTC. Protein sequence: CASNLGGYSETQYF.

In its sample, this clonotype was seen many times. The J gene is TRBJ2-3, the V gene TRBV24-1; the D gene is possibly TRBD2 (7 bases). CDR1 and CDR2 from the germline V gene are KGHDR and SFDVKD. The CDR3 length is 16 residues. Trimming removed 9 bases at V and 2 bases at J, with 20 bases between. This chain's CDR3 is CATSPWEGGDTDTQYF. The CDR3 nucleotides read TGTGCCACCTCTCCCTGGGAGGGGGGTGACACAGATACGCAGTATTTT.

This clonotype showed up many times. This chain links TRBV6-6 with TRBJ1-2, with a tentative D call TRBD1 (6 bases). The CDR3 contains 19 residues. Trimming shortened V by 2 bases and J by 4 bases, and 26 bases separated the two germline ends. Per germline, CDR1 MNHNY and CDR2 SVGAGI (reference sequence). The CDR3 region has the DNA TGTGCCAGCAGTTACCCGGTCGGGAGTAGGGGGGGATTGGGCTATGGCTACACCTTC. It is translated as CASSYPVGSRGGLGYGYTF.

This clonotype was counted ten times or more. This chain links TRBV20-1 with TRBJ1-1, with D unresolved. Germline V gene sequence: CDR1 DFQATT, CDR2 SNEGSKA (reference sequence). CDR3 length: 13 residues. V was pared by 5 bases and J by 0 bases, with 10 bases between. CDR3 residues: CSAGQEMNTEAFF. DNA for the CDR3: TGCAGTGCTGGTCAGGAAATGAACACTGAAGCTTTCTTT.

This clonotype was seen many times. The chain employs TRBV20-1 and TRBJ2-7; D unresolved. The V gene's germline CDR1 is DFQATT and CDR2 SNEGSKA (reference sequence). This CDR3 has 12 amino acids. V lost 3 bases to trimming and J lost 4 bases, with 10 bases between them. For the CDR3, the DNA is TGCAGTGCTAGGTCCCCAGGATACGAGCAGTACTTC. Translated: CSARSPGYEQYF.

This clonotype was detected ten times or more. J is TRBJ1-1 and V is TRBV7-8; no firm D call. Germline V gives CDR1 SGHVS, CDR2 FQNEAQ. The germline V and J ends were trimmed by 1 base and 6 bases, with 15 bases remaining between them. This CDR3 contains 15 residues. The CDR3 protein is CASSLVKGLEAEAFF. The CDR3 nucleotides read TGTGCCAGCAGCTTAGTAAAAGGACTAGAGGCTGAAGCTTTCTTT.

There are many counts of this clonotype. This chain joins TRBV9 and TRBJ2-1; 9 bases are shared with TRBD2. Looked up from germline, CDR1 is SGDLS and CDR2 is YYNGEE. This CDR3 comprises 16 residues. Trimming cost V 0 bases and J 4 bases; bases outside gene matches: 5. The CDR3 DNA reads TGTGCCAGCAGCGTAGCTCTAGCGGGGATATACAATGAGCAGTTCTTC. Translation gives CASSVALAGIYNEQFF.

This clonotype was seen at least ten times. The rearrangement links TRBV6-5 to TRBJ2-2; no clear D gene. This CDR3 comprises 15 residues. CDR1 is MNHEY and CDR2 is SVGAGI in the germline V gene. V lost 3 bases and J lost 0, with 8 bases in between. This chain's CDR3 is CASSYVTTNTGELFF. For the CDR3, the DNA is TGTGCCAGCAGTTATGTGACAACGAACACCGGGGAGCTGTTTTTT.

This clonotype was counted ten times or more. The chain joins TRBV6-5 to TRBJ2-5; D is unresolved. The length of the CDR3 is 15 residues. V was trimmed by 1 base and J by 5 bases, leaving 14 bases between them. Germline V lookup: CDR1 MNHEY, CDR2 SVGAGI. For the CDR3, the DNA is TGTGCCAGCAGTTACTATGTGTCTCCGGCCGAGACCCAGTACTTC. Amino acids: CASSYYVSPAETQYF.

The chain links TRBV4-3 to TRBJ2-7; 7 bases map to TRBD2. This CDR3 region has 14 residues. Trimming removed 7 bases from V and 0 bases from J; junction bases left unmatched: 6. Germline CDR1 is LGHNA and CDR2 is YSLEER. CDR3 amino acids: CASTSAGDSYEQYF. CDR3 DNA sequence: TGCGCCAGCACTTCGGCGGGGGACTCCTACGAGCAGTACTTC.

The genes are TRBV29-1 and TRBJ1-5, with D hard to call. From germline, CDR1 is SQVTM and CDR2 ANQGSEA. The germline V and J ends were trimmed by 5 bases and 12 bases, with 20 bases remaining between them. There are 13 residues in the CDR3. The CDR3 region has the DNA TGCAGCGTTTCTTCAGGCTTGAATCATCTCCAGCATTTT. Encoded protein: CSVSSGLNHLQHF.

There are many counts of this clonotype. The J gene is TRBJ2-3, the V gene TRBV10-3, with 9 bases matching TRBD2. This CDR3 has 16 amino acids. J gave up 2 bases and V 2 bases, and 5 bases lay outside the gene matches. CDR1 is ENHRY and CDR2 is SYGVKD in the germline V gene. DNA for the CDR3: TGTGCCATCAGTGAGACCGTAGCGGGGGCCACAGATACGCAGTATTTT. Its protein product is CAISETVAGATDTQYF.

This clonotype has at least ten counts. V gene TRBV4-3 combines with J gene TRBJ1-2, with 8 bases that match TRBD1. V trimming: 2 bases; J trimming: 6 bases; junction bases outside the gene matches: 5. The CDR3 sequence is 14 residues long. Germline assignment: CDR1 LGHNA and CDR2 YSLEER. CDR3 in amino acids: CASSQRTGFDGYTF. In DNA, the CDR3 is TGCGCCAGCAGCCAACGGACAGGGTTCGATGGCTACACCTTC.

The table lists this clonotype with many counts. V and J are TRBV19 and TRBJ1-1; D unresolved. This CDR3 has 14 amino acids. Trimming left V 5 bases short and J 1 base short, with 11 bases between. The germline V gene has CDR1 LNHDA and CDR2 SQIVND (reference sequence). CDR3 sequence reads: CASSVGRSNTEAFF. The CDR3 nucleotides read TGTGCCAGTAGTGTCGGACGGTCGAACACTGAAGCTTTCTTT.

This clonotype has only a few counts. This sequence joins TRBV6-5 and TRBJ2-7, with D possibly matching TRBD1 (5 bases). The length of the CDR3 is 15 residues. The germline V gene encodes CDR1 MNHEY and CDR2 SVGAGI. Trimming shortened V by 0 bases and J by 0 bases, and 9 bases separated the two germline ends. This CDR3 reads CASSYSQGYSYEQYF. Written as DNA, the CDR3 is TGTGCCAGCAGTTACTCGCAGGGCTACTCCTACGAGCAGTACTTC.